This entry describes one TCR beta chain. The record originates from a study of tumour-infiltrating T cells in Burkitt lymphoma. Generated by immunoSEQ multiplex PCR, the TCRdb table keeps only in-frame clones and is missing some. The sample consists of approximately 46,000 clones, roughly 30% of them appearing once. This clonotype was sampled from a human donor with Burkitt lymphoma. Sample: tumor tissue.

The CDR3 spells CASSFAQRAGYGYTF. CDR3 DNA: TGTGCCAGCAGCTTCGCTCAGCGGGCCGGCTATGGCTACACCTTC. V usage is TRBV7-8 and J usage is TRBJ1-2; unclear D gene. The CDR3 is made up of 15 amino acids. From germline, CDR1 is SGHVS and CDR2 FQNEAQ. The V gene lost 3 bases and the J gene lost 4 bases, with 15 bases spanning the gap.